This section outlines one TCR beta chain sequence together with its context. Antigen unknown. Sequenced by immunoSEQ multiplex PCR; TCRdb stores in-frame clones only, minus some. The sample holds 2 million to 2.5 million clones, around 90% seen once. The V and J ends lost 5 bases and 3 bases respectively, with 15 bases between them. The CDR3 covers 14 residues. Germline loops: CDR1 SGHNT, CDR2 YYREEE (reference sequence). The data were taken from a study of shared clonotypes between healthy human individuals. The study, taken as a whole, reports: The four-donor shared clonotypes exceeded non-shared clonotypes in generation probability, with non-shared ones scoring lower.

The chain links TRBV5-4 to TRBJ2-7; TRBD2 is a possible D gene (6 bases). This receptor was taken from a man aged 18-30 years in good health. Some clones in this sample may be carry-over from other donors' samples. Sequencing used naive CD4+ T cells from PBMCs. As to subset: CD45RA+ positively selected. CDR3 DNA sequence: TGTGCCAGCAGACCGGGACTTAACGGCTACGAGCAGTACTTC. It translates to CASRPGLNGYEQYF.